This T cell receptor beta chain stems from a study of T cell responses to AZD1222 COVID-19 vaccine. Method: immunoSEQ multiplex PCR; TCRdb's copy keeps in-frame clones and lacks some. The table lists some 110,000 clones, about four fifths of them singletons. Germline CDR1 is KGHSH and CDR2 is LQKENI. Trimming removed 2 bases from V and 10 bases from J; junction bases left unmatched: 8. This CDR3 has 14 amino acids. The TCR comes from an adult in good health. This chain uses TRBV18 with TRBJ2-1; TRBD2 aligns across 7 bases. The specimen comprised peripheral blood, sampled on day 0 of AZD1222 vaccination. CDR3 in amino acids: CASSPSESRGEQFF. The CDR3, as DNA: TGTGCCAGCTCACCATCTGAGTCGCGGGGGGAGCAGTTCTTC.